This T cell receptor beta chain originates from a study of CD8 T cells in Susac syndrome. Study outcomes and limitations: By the study's own acknowledgment, its TCR sequencing and HLA analysis included relatively few individuals.

In its sample, this clonotype was seen once. The target antigen is unknown. RNA in amounts of roughly 0.5 to 1 ug was reverse transcribed with random hexamers. immunoSEQ multiplex PCR amplified TCR beta CDR3 across 54 Vbeta, 13 Jbeta. Each CDR3 protein is one row after TCRdb ran MiXCR on the immunoSEQ multiplex PCR reads. Of around 180,000 distinct CDR3 sequences in the sample, approximately 94% were seen once. Germline CDR1 is MGHDK and CDR2 is SYGVNS. The CDR3 runs to 13 residues. V dropped 4 bases and J dropped 3 bases, with 9 bases sitting between them. The chain employs TRBV25-1 and TRBJ2-5; maybe TRBD1 (5 bases). This TCR was recovered from a human donor with Susac syndrome. Sequenced sample: CD4+ T cells from PBMCs. The CDR3 nucleotides read TGTGCCAGCAGTGTGGCAGGGAAAGAGACCCAGTACTTC. This encodes CASSVAGKETQYF.